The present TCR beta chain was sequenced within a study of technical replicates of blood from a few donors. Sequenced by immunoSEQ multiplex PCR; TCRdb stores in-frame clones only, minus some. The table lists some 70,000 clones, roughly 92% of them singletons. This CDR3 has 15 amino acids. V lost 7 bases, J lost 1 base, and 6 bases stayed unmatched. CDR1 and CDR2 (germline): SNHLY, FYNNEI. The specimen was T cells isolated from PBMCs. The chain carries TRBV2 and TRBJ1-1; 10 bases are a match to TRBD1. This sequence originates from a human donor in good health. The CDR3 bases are TGTGCCAGCAAGGACCGGGACAGGGGGAACACTGAAGCTTTCTTT. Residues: CASKDRDRGNTEAFF.